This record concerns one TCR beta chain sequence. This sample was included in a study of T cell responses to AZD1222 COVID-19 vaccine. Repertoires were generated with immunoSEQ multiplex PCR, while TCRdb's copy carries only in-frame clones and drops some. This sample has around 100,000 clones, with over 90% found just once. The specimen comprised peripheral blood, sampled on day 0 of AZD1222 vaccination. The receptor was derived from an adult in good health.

CDR3 region: CASSLSGRAVEQFF. In DNA form, the CDR3 reads TGTGCCAGCAGTCTTAGCGGGAGGGCCGTTGAGCAGTTCTTC. V gene TRBV7-3 combines with J gene TRBJ2-1, with 11 bases fitting TRBD2. The CDR3 consists of 14 residues. The germline gives CDR1 SGHTA, CDR2 FQGTGA. V lost 6 bases, J lost 9 bases, and 7 bases stayed unmatched.